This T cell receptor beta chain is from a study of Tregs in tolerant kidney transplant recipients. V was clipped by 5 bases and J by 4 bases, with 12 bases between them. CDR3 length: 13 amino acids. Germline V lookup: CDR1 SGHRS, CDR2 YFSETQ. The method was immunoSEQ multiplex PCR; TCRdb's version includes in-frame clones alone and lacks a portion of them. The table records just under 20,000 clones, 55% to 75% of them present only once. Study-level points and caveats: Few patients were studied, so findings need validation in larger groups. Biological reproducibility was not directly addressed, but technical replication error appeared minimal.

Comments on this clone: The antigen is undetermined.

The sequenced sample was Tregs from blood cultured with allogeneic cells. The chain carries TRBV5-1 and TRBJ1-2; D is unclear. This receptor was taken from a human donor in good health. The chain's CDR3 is CASSSPGGYGYTF. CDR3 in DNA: TGCGCCAGCAGTAGTCCAGGCGGCTATGGCTACACCTTC.